The T cell receptor (beta chain) under discussion was sequenced for a study of PD-L1 blockade in urothelial cancer. V lost 5 bases and J lost 4; bases outside the gene matches: 7. This CDR3 has 17 residues. The germline CDR1 and CDR2 sequences are LNHDA and SQIVND (reference sequence). The sample's time point: pretreatment peripheral blood. Some clones are missing from TCRdb's copy, which holds only in-frame ones; the method was immunoSEQ multiplex PCR. The table has 95,000 or so clones, about nine tenths seen once. The chain combines TRBV19 with TRBJ2-4, with 14 bases that match TRBD2. Sequencing was performed on PBMCs, taken around atezolizumab (anti-PD-L1) treatment. The receptor was derived from a man aged 55 to 70 with urothelial cancer. CDR3 region: CASSPRTSGGHKNIQYF. The CDR3, as DNA: TGTGCCAGTAGTCCGCGGACTAGCGGGGGGCATAAAAACATTCAGTACTTC.